These T cell receptor beta chains were read from a single sample in a study of blood T cell repertoires in COVID-19. Measured with immunoSEQ multiplex PCR; TCRdb has only the in-frame clones, and not every one. The sample includes 360,000 or so clones, over 85% of them seen just once. Sequenced: peripheral blood. The origin of the receptors is a woman aged 60 to 75 with COVID-19, enrolled during active disease. Both conserved end residues are part of each CDR3.

>TRBV9|TRBJ2-3
CASSVGGGEGTDTQYF
>TRBV18|TRBJ1-5
CASLSSSGLNSNQPQHF
>TRBV19|TRBJ1-4
CASSRQGEKLFF
>TRBV7-8|TRBJ1-1
CASSLGQGANTEAFF
>TRBV7-9|TRBJ1-1
CASSLSSVWWTFF
>TRBV14|TRBJ2-7
CASSQEGGSGGSYEQYF
>TRBV7-6|TRBJ1-5
CASSLGTNTQPQHF
>TRBV29-1|TRBJ2-7
CSVGHGGIGYEQYF
>TRBV5-1|TRBJ1-6
CASSFRGLSYNSPLHF
>TRBV7-9|TRBJ1-2
CASSNVRTGPYTF
>TRBV7-9|TRBJ1-2
CASSQGSGDGYTF
>TRBV6-5|TRBJ1-3
CASKGGNSGNTIYF
>TRBV5-1|TRBJ1-3
CASSFWTGDVPGNTIYF
>TRBV5-1|TRBJ1-2
CASSFSEGTYYGYTF
>TRBV30|TRBJ1-1
CAWRGGIEAFF
>TRBV2|TRBJ1-1
CASSEALGNMNTEAFF
>TRBV12-3/TRBV12-4|TRBJ1-1
CASSPIRGTEAFF
>TRBV5-1|TRBJ1-4
CASSLGAFNEKLFF
>TRBV5-1|TRBJ2-2
CASNEGANTGELFF
>TRBV2|TRBJ1-5
CASSDPRGNQPQHF
>TRBV18|TRBJ2-1
CASSPNRANNEQFF
>TRBV24-1|TRBJ2-7
CATSEPRSPYEQYF
>TRBV9|TRBJ1-5
CASSAVGNTGQPQHF
>TRBV7-7|TRBJ2-5
CASSVSQGTETQYF
>TRBV19|TRBJ2-3
CASNSIAGTDTQYF
>TRBV7-2|TRBJ1-1
CASSSQQGVQAFF
>TRBV29-1|TRBJ1-2
CNQGKGNGYTF
>TRBV9|TRBJ2-3
CASSTPTSGGAADTQYF
>TRBV2|TRBJ1-2
CASSVGGDGYTF
>TRBV7-2|TRBJ2-5
CASSLAGTAQETQYF
>TRBV5-8|TRBJ1-2
CASSTGLGYTF
>TRBV7-2|TRBJ1-1
CASSFLGQGLNTEAFF
>TRBV11-2|TRBJ2-7
CASSSGTGALYEQYF
>TRBV9|TRBJ2-3
CASSVGAGGITDTQYF
>TRBV7-2|TRBJ2-1
CASSFYRAIFYNEQFF
>TRBV24-1|TRBJ2-3
CATSDLTGDTDTQYF
>TRBV14|TRBJ1-4
CASSRGQVEKLFF
>TRBV4-1|TRBJ1-2
CASSQEDRGRPGYTF
>TRBV7-8|TRBJ1-2
CASSPPGLKGDYGYTF
>TRBV5-8|TRBJ1-6
CASSLYGGNSPLHF
>TRBV7-9|TRBJ1-4
CASSLPETDTTNEKLFF
>TRBV5-8|TRBJ1-1
CASSLTGNTEAFF
>TRBV5-1|TRBJ2-5
CASSLTAPSGETQYF
>TRBV12-5|TRBJ1-1
CASGYSQGNTEAFF
>TRBV3-1/TRBV3-2|TRBJ1-6
CASRRTGYNSPLHF
>TRBV4-2|TRBJ1-1
CASSQRRAGGTEAFF
>TRBV20-1|TRBJ1-2
CSASPLQGTYGYTF
>TRBV28|TRBJ1-4
CASRGGEKLFF